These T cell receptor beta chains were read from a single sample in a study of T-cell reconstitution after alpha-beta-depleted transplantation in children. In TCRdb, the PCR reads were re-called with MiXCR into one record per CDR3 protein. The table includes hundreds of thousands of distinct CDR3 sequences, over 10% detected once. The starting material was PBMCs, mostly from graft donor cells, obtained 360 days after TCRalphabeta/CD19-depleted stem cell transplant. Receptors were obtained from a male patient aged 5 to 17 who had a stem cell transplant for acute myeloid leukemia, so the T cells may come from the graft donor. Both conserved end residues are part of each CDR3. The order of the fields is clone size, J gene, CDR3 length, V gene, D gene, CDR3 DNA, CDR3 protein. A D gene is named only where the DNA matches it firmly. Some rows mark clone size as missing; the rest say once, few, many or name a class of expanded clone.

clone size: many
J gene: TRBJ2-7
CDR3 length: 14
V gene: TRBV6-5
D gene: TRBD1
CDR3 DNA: TGTGCCAGCAGTCCGAACAGGGGGGCCTACGAGCAGTACTTC
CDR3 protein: CASSPNRGAYEQYF

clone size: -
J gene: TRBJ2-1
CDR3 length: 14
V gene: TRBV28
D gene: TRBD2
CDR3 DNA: TGTGCCAGGATAAGGACTAGCGGGAGCTGTGAGCAGTTCTTC
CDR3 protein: CARIRTSGSCEQFF

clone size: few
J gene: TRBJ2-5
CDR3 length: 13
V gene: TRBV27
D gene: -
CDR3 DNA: TGTGCCAGCAGTTTTATATCCCGGGAGACCCAGTACTTC
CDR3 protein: CASSFISRETQYF

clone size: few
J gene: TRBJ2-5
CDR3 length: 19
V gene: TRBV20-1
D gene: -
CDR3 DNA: TGCAGTGCTAGTCCTTACGGAACTAGCGTTAAAGGGGGCCAAGAGACCCAGTACTTC
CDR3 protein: CSASPYGTSVKGGQETQYF

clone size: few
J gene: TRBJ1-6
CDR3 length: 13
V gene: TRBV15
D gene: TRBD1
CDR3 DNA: TGTGCCACCAGCACCTCGACAGGGTCACCCCTCCACTTT
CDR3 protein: CATSTSTGSPLHF

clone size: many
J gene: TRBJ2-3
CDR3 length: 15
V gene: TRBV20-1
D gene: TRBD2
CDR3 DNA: TGCAGTGGGACTAGCGGGATGACTAGCACAGATACGCAGTATTTT
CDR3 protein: CSGTSGMTSTDTQYF

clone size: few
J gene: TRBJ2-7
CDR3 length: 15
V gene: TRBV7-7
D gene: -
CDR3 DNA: TGTGCTAGCAGCTTAGGTCTGGGAGTTACCTACGAGCAGTACTTC
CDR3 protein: CASSLGLGVTYEQYF

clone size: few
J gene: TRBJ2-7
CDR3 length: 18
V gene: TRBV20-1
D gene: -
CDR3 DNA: TGCAGTGTCCCTAGAGGGAGCCAGGTGGGACTGGATCTCTACGAGCAGTACTTC
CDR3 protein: CSVPRGSQVGLDLYEQYF

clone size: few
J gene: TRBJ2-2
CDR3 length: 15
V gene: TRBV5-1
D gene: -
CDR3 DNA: TGCGCCAGCAGCTTGGATGTGGGGGCCACCGGGGAGCTGTTTTTT
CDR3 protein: CASSLDVGATGELFF

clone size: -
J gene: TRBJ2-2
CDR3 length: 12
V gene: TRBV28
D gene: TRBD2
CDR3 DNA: TGTGCCAGCTGTAGCGGGAGCGGGGAGCTGTTTTTT
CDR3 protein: CASCSGSGELFF

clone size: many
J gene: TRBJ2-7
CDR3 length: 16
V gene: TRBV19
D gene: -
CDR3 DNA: TGTGCCAGTAGTATAGATAGCGGCGAGGGCGCGTACGAGCAGTACTTC
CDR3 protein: CASSIDSGEGAYEQYF

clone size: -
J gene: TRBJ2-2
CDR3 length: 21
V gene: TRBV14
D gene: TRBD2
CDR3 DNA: TGTGCCAGCAGCCACCCAACCGGGACTAGCGGGAGTAACGGTCCCGGCGGGGAGCTGTTTTTT
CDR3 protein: CASSHPTGTSGSNGPGGELFF

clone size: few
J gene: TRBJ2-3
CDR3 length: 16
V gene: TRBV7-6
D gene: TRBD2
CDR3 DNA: TGTGCCAGCAGCTTAGCGGGTAGCGGGAGTTCAGATACGCAGTATTTT
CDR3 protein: CASSLAGSGSSDTQYF

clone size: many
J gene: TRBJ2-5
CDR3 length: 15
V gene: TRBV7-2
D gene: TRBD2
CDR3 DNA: TGTGCCAGCAGCTTAATACTAGCGGGAGAGGGGACCCAGTACTTC
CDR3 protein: CASSLILAGEGTQYF

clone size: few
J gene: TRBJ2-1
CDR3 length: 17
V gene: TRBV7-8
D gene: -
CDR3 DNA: TGTGCCAGCAGCCCCTTTTCGAACCCGACGGTTGAGAATGAGCAGTTCTTC
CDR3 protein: CASSPFSNPTVENEQFF

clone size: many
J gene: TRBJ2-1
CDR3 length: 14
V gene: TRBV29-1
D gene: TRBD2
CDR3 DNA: TGCAGCGTTGAGTGGTCTAGCGGGACAGATGAGCAGTTCTTC
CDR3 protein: CSVEWSSGTDEQFF

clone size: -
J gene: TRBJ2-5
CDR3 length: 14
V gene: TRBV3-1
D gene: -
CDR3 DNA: TGTGCCAGCAGCCCGACGGACAGACAAGAGACCCAGTACTTC
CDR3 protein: CASSPTDRQETQYF

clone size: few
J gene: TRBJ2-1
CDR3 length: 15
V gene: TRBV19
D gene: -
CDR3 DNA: TGTGCCAGTAGCAGCTTTCGGGTCCTATACAATGAGCAGTTCTTC
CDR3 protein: CASSSFRVLYNEQFF

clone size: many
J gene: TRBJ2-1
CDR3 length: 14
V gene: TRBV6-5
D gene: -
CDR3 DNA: TGTGCCAGCAGTTACGGGGACACGTACAATGAGCAGTTCTTC
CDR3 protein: CASSYGDTYNEQFF

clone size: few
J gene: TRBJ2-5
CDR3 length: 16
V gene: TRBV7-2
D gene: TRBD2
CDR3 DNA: TGTGCCAGCAGCCCATACCGACTAGCGGGAGGTGAGACCCAGTACTTC
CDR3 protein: CASSPYRLAGGETQYF

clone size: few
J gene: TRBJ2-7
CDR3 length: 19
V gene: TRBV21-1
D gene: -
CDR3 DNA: TGTGCCAGCAGCAAAGTTCGGACTAGCGGGACCCTTTTCTCCTACGAGCAGTACTTC
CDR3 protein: CASSKVRTSGTLFSYEQYF

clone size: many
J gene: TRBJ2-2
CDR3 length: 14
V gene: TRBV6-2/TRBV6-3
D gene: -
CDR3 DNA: TGTGCCAGCAGCCACCGTCGGGGTACCGGGGAGCTGTTTTTT
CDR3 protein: CASSHRRGTGELFF

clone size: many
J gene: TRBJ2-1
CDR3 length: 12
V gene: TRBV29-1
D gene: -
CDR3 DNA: TGCAGCGTTGATGTGGGGGCCTATGAGCAGTTCTTC
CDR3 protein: CSVDVGAYEQFF

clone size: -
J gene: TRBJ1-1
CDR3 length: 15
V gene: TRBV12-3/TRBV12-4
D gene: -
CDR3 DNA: TGTGCCAGGCACTCCGGGGACCGGATGAACACTGAAGCTTTCTTT
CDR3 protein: CARHSGDRMNTEAFF

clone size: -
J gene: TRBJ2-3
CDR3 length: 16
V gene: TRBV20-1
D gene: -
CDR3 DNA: TGCAGTGCAACCCAGGCCCGACAGGCCAACACAGATACGCAGTATTTT
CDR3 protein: CSATQARQANTDTQYF

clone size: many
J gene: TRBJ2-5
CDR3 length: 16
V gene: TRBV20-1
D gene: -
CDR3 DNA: TGCAGTGCTAGACCACCAACAGGGACAAACAAAGAGACCCAGTACTTC
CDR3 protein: CSARPPTGTNKETQYF

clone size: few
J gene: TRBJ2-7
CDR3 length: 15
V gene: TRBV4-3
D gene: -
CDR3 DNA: TGCGCCAGCAGCCAGGGGGCTAGCGGATCCTACGAGCAGTACTTC
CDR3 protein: CASSQGASGSYEQYF

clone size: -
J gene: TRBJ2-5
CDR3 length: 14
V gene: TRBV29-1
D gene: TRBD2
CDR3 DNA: TGCAGCGTTGGTCTAGCGGGAGGGGAAGAGACCCAGTACTTC
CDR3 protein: CSVGLAGGEETQYF

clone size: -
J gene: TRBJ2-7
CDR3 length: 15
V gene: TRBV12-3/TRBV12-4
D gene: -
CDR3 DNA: TGTGCCAGCAGTGCCGGGGACCCCCGCTCCTACGAGCAGTACTTC
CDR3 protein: CASSAGDPRSYEQYF

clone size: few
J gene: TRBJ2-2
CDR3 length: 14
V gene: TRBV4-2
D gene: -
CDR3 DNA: TGTGCCAGCAGCCAGCAGAGGGGCACCGGGGAGCTGTTTTTT
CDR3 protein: CASSQQRGTGELFF

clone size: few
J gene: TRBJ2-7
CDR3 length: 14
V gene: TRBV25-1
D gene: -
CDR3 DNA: TGTGCCAGCAGTTTCCACAGGGAGGACTACGAGCAGTACTTC
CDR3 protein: CASSFHREDYEQYF

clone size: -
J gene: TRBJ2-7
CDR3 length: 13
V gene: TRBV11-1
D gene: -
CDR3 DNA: TGTGCCAGCAGCTTAGGGGCGGACTACGAGCAGTACTTC
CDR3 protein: CASSLGADYEQYF

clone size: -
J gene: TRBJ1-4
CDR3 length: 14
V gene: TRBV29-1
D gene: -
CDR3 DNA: TGCAGCGTTGAAGATGGGATCATTAATGAAAAACTGTTTTTT
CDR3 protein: CSVEDGIINEKLFF

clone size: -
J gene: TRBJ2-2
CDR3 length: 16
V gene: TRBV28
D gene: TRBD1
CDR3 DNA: TGTGCCAGCAGTTTATTTCGGGACAGGAACACCGGGGAGCTGTTTTTT
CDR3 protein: CASSLFRDRNTGELFF

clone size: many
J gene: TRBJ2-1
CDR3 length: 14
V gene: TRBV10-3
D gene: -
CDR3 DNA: TGTGCCATCAGTGAGGAAGCATACTACAATGAGCAGTTCTTC
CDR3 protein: CAISEEAYYNEQFF

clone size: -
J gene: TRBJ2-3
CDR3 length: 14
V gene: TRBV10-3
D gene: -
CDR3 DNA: TGTGCCATCATGGCGCGGGAAGTCACAGATACGCAGTATTTT
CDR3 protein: CAIMAREVTDTQYF

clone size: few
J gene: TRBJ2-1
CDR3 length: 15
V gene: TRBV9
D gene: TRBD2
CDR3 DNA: TGTGCCAGCGGCGGGGGGACCTCCTACTACAATGAGCAGTTCTTC
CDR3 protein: CASGGGTSYYNEQFF

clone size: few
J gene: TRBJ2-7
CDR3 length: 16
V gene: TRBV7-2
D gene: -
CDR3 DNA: TGTGCCAGCAGCCCAACTCACCTCGGGCGGCCCTACGAGCAGTACTTC
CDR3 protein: CASSPTHLGRPYEQYF

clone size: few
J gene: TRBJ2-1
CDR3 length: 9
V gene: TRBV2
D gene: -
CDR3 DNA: TGTGCCAGCAGTCCGGGGTTTTTCTTC
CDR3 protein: CASSPGFFF

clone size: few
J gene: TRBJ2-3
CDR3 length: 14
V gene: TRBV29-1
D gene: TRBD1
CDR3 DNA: TGCAGCGTTTGGGGACAGGGTTTTTATGATACGCAGTATTTT
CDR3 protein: CSVWGQGFYDTQYF

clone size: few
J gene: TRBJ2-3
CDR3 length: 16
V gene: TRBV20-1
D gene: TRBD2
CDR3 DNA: TGCAGTGCTAGACCTGTCTCTAGCGGGCCCCATGGCACGCAGTATTTT
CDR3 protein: CSARPVSSGPHGTQYF

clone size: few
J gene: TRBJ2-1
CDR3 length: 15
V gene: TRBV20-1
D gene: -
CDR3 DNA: TGCAGTGCTATAGAAGCGATGACCCCCAATCGGGAGCAGTTCTTC
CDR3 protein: CSAIEAMTPNREQFF

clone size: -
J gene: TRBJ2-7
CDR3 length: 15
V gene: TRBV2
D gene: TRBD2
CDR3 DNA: TGTGCCAGCAGTGAGTTTTCGGGGGGGACCTACGAGCAGTACTTC
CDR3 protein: CASSEFSGGTYEQYF

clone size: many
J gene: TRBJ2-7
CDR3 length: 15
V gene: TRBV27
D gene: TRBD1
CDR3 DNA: TGTGCCAGCAGTTTAAGGACAGGGTTTTCCTACGAGCAGTACTTC
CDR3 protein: CASSLRTGFSYEQYF

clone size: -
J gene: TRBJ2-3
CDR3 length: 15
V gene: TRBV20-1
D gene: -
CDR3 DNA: TGCAGTGCTAGCCTCGGGACACCTAGCACAGATACGCAGTATTTT
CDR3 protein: CSASLGTPSTDTQYF

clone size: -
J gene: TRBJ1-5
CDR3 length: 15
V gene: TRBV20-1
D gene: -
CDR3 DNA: TGCAGTGCTAGAGGTTACAGGGTCCCAAATCAGCCCCAGCATTTT
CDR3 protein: CSARGYRVPNQPQHF

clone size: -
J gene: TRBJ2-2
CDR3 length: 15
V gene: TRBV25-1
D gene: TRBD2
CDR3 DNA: TGTGCCAGCAGAAGGACTAGCGGGTACACCGGGGAGCTGTTTTTT
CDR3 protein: CASRRTSGYTGELFF

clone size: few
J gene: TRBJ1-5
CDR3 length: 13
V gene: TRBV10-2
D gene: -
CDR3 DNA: TGCGCCAGCAGTGCCAGCTTCAATCAGCCCCAGCATTTT
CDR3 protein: CASSASFNQPQHF

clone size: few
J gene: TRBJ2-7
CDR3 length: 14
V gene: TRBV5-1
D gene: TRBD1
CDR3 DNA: TGCGCCAGCAGCTCTTTGGGACAGAGCTACGAGCAGTACTTC
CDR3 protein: CASSSLGQSYEQYF

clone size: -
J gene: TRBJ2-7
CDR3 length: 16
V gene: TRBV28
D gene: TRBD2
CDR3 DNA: TGTGCCAGCCACATGGGCGGGCTAGCGGGACCCTACGAGCAGTACTTC
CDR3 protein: CASHMGGLAGPYEQYF

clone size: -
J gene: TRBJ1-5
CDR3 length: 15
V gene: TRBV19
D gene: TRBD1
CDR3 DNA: TGTGCCAGTAGACCCGGGACAGATAGCAATCAGCCCCAGCATTTT
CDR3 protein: CASRPGTDSNQPQHF

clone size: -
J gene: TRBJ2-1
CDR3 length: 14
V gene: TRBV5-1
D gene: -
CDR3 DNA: TGCGCCAGCAGCTTGGGACTAGAAATAAATGAGCAGTTCTTC
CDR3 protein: CASSLGLEINEQFF